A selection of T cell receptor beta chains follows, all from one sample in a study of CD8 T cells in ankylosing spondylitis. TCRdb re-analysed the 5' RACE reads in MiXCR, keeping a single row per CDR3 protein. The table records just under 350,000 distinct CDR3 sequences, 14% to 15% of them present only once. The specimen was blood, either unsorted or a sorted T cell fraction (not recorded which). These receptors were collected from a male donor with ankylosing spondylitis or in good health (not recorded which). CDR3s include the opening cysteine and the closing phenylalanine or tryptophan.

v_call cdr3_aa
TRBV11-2 CAGGGLAGPDTQYF
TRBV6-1 CASSVSPVYSIQYF
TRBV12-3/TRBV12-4 CASSFLDRGYGYTF
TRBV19 CASTTSGQGPYEQYF
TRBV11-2 CASSPIRGPDTEAFF
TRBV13 CASSLDRGRGNQPQHF
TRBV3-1 CASSQAPGARYEQYF
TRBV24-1 CATSDLPLTGCSYEQYF
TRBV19 CASNPTGLNEQFF
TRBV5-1 CASSLDGEGPYEQYF
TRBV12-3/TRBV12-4 CASSQKETQYF
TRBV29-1 CSVEGNTEAFF
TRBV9 CASSAQGQANYGYTF
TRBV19 CASDPGAEGEQYF
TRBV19 CASSIGPPRGPSSYNEQFF
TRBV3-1 CASTPSRENTQYF
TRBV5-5 CASSLEVGRSTEAFF
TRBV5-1 CASSLEAGDFYEQYF
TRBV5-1 CASSSGTGGVGGELFF
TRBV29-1 CSAQTGRDEAFF
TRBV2 CASKREKTQYF
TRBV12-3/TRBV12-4 CASSLRQGRYEQYF
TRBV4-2 CASSQEGRKDSPLHF
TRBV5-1 CASSGGLGETQYF
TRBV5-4 CASSLEAHFNSPLHF
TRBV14 CASSLRTGIGANEKLFF
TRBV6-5 CASSYSGDTDTQYF
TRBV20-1 CSASAGGSAYNEQFF